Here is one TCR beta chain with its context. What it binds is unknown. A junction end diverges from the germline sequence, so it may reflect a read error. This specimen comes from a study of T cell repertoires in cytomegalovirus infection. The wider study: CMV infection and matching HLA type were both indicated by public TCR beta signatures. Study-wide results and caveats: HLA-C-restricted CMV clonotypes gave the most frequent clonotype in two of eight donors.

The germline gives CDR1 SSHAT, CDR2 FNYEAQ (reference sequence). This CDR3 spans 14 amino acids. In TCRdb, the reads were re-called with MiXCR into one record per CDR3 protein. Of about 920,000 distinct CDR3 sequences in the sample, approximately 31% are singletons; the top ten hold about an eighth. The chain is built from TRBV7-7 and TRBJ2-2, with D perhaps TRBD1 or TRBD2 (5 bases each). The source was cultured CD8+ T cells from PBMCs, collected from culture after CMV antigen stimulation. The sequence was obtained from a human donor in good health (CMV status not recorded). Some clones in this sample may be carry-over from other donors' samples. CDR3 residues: CASSLRRGRGELFF. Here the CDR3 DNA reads TGTGCTAGCAGCTTGCGTCGGGGCCGGGGGGAGCTGTTTTTT.